The clone carrying this TCR beta chain was counted a few times. The data belong to a study of shared clonotypes between healthy human individuals. Study background: Three plates each covered CD4 naive and memory; CD8 naive two, CD8 memory one.

Selected positively for CCR7 and CD45RO-negative, naive CD8 cells excluded terminally differentiated effector memory CD45RA+ cells. HIV-negative, healthy adults without recent acute infections or vaccinations were the donors. Sequencing was performed with immunoSEQ multiplex PCR; in TCRdb, only in-frame clones are kept and a portion is missing. The table has about 2.2 million clones, around 93% seen once. Germline lookup yields CDR1 MDHEN and CDR2 SYDVKM. CDR3 length: 15 residues. V lost 6 bases and J lost 2; bases outside the gene matches: 7. The TCR sequence derives from a man aged 18-30 years in good health. Some clones in this sample may be carry-over from other donors' samples. Sequencing used naive CD8+ T cells from PBMCs. The chain uses TRBV28 and TRBJ1-1; TRBD1 agrees at 9 bases. CDR3 loop: CASRRTGESNTEAFF. CDR3 sequence (DNA): TGTGCCAGCAGGCGGACAGGGGAGTCCAACACTGAAGCTTTCTTT.